The 17 T cell receptor beta chains below were found in one sample sequenced in a study of blood T cells in healthy people across ages. A J-beta primer mix and a sample-barcoded 5' primer were used in a second PCR of roughly 7 to 12 cycles. TCRdb processed the 5' RACE reads anew with MiXCR; each CDR3 protein has one entry. The sample lists just over 800,000 distinct CDR3 sequences, 62% occurring once. Material for sequencing was blood. Receptors were obtained from a man aged 30 to 39 in good health.

The chain uses TRBV12-3 or TRBV12-4 and TRBJ2-2; D unresolved. Between the trimmed V and J ends, which lost 2 bases and 2 bases, there was a span of 9 bases. The CDR3 covers 15 residues. The CDR3 nucleotides are TGTGCCAGCAGTTTAAACGGCCACAACACCGGGGAGCTGTTTTTT. It codes for CASSLNGHNTGELFF.

The V and J genes are TRBV5-6 and TRBJ1-2; the D is unclear. Deletions cut 8 bases from V and 4 bases from J, with 12 bases between. The CDR3 has 12 residues. Germline assignment: CDR1 SGHDT and CDR2 YYEEEE. This CDR3 reads CASARVGYGYTF. The CDR3 bases are TGTGCCAGTGCTCGGGTCGGCTATGGCTACACCTTC.

This clonotype was picked up a small number of times. The chain uses TRBV12-3 or TRBV12-4 and TRBJ2-5; D is perhaps TRBD2 (5 bases). This CDR3 comprises 15 residues. The germline V and J ends were trimmed by 3 bases and 2 bases, with 13 bases remaining between them. The CDR3, as DNA: TGTGCCAGCAGTTTTGGCAGGACTGTTCAAGAGACCCAGTACTTC. Translation: CASSFGRTVQETQYF.

The chain employs TRBV10-3 and TRBJ2-3; 8 bases fit TRBD2. The junction had 6 bases not matched to a gene; V was cut back by 6 bases and J by 4 bases. CDR1 is ENHRY, CDR2 SYGVKD, per germline. The CDR3 extends over 14 amino acids. DNA for the CDR3: TGTGCCATCAGAATGACTAGCGAAGCAGATACGCAGTATTTT. It is translated as CAIRMTSEADTQYF.

V is TRBV7-9 and J is TRBJ1-6, with D uncertain. Per germline, CDR1 SEHNR and CDR2 FQNEAQ (reference sequence). The CDR3 is made up of 12 amino acids. V dropped 6 bases and J dropped 5 bases, with 5 bases sitting between them. DNA of the CDR3: TGTGCCAGCAGGGACCATAATTCACCCCTCCACTTT. Protein product: CASRDHNSPLHF.

Concerning this clonotype itself: A junction boundary mismatches the germline segment, possibly from a read error. The V call is TRBV12-3 or TRBV12-4, the J call TRBJ2-5; 7 nucleotides agree with TRBD2. The CDR3 spans 15 residues. The CDR3 is CASRLGSSGQETQYF. The CDR3 DNA reads TGTGCCAGCAGATTAGGGTCTAGCGGCCAAGAGACCCAGTACTTC.

CDR3 sequence (DNA): TGTGCCAGCAACCGCGTGGCAGATTCACCCCTCCACTTT. Amino acids: CASNRVADSPLHF. The J gene is TRBJ1-6, the V gene TRBV12-3 or TRBV12-4; D is unclear. The CDR3 runs to 13 residues. V dropped 7 bases and J dropped 8 bases, with 12 bases sitting between them.

Here the CDR3 reads CASSLTSGAGNEQFF. The CDR3 DNA follows: TGTGCCAGCAGCTTGACTAGCGGGGCCGGGAATGAGCAGTTCTTC. V is TRBV7-2 and J is TRBJ2-1, with 11 positions matching TRBD2. The CDR3 has 15 amino acids. The V and J ends lost 3 bases and 7 bases, in that order; junction bases with no gene match: 5. Per germline, CDR1 SGHTA and CDR2 FQGNSA.

The genes are TRBV27 and TRBJ2-7; 9 positions match TRBD1. CDR3 length: 14 amino acids. J gave up 1 base and V 7 bases, and 5 bases lay outside the gene matches. Germline CDR1 and CDR2: MNHEY and SMNVEV (reference sequence). CDR3 in amino acids: CASMPGQGSYEQYF. The CDR3 DNA sequence: TGTGCCAGCATGCCGGGACAGGGATCCTACGAGCAGTACTTC.

The gene calls are TRBV9 and TRBJ1-1; no reliable D call. Germline CDR1 and CDR2: SGDLS and YYNGEE. V lost 4 bases and J lost 1, with 11 bases in between. The CDR3 runs to 14 residues. The CDR3 reads CASSRTGENTEAFF. The CDR3 DNA sequence: TGTGCCAGCAGCCGCACCGGGGAGAACACTGAAGCTTTCTTT.

This sequence joins TRBV29-1 and TRBJ2-2; a weak D match, TRBD1 (6 bases). Germline values: CDR1 SQVTM, CDR2 ANQGSEA. This CDR3 contains 12 residues. The V gene lost 7 bases and the J gene lost 7 bases, with 13 bases spanning the gap. For the CDR3, the DNA is TGCAGCGCCCAACAGGGCTTCGGGGAGCTGTTTTTT. Translated: CSAQQGFGELFF.

The chain links TRBV20-1 to TRBJ2-1, with 11 bases matching TRBD2. This CDR3 has 16 residues. Per the germline V gene, CDR1 is DFQATT and CDR2 is SNEGSKA (reference sequence). After removal of 6 bases from V and 6 bases from J, the junction contained 13 bases not matched to a gene. This CDR3 reads CSALNPLGLAGNEQFF. DNA of the CDR3: TGCAGTGCACTGAACCCTCTAGGACTAGCGGGCAATGAGCAGTTCTTC.

This chain links TRBV6-6 with TRBJ2-3, with a weak D call TRBD2 (5 bases). V lost 0 bases to trimming and J lost 5 bases, with 12 bases between them. This CDR3 has 15 residues. Germline lookup yields CDR1 MNHNY and CDR2 SVGAGI (reference sequence). The DNA of the CDR3 is TGTGCCAGCAGTTACTCCCGGCACCGGGGAGATACGCAGTATTTT. Its protein product is CASSYSRHRGDTQYF.

This clonotype was detected a few times. The V gene is TRBV6-5, the J gene TRBJ2-1; 14 nucleotides agree with TRBD2. The germline CDR1 and CDR2 sequences are MNHEY and SVGAGI. J lost 5 bases, V lost 2 bases, and 2 bases had no gene match. This CDR3 contains 16 residues. The DNA for the CDR3 is TGTGCCAGCAGTTACCCGACTAGCGGGGGGGACAATGAGCAGTTCTTC. This gives the protein CASSYPTSGGDNEQFF.

This clonotype was seen only a few times. Written as DNA, the CDR3 is TGCGCCAGCAGCTCGGATAGCGATGAGGATACGCAGTATTTT. Translated: CASSSDSDEDTQYF. This sequence joins TRBV5-1 and TRBJ2-3; D perhaps matches TRBD2 (5 bases). In germline, CDR1 is SGHRS, CDR2 YFSETQ. Trimming removed 3 bases at V and 6 bases at J, with 14 bases between. This CDR3 has 14 amino acids.

This clonotype appeared a few times. V is TRBV18 and J is TRBJ1-2, with D possibly TRBD1 on 6 matching bases. The CDR3 spans 13 residues. Germline-derived CDR1 and CDR2 are KGHSH and LQKENI. The V and J ends lost 8 bases and 2 bases respectively, with 12 bases between them. CDR3 in amino acids: CASREDSNYGYTF. The CDR3, as DNA: TGTGCCAGCCGGGAGGACAGCAACTATGGCTACACCTTC. The full variable domain, completed using reference TRBV18 and TRBJ1-2, is NAGVMQNPRHLVRRRGQEARLRCSPMKGHSHVYWYRQLPEEGLKFMVYLQKENIIDESGMPKERFSAEFPKEGPSILRIQQVVRGDSAAYFCASREDSNYGYTFGSGTRLTVV.

This clonotype was detected only a few times. The chain has TRBV7-9 and TRBJ2-3; TRBD2 matches at 12 bases. The length of the CDR3 is 15 residues. Germline V gives CDR1 SEHNR, CDR2 FQNEAQ (reference sequence). J lost 4 bases, V lost 10 bases, and 9 bases had no gene match. CDR3 residues: CATPTASGGADTQYF. The CDR3 DNA is TGTGCCACGCCGACCGCTAGCGGGGGGGCAGATACGCAGTATTTT. The variable domain in full, with the rest retrieved from reference TRBV7-9 and TRBJ2-3, is DTGVSQNPRHKITKRGQNVTFRCDPISEHNRLYWYRQTLGQGPEFLTYFQNEAQLEKSRLLSDRFSAERPKGSFSTLEIQRTEQGDSAMYLCATPTASGGADTQYFGPGTRLTVL.